This entry features one T cell receptor (beta chain) sequence. These data originate in a study of blood T cell repertoires in COVID-19. Overall study: The origin of the acute and convalescent COVID-19 samples was the United States, Italy and Spain. T cells, B-cell-depleted T cells, or PBMCs supplied cDNA or gDNA.

All enrollees were roughly 18 to 95 years old and from about two dozen US areas. Cohort 3 donors were reported recovered after two negative PCRs, clearance, or symptom resolution. CDR1 and CDR2 from the germline V gene are LGHDT and YNNKEL (reference sequence). This CDR3 is built from 15 residues. V lost 4 bases, J lost 8 bases, and 8 bases stayed unmatched. This table comes from immunoSEQ multiplex PCR, and its TCRdb copy is limited to in-frame clones, with some not included. Of just over 300,000 clones in the sample, approximately 83% are singletons; the top ten hold around 2.2%. Material: PBMCs or T cells enriched from blood (not recorded which). The chain uses TRBV3-1 (or the pseudogene TRBV3-2) and TRBJ2-1; 10 nucleotides line up with TRBD2. The origin of this receptor is a man aged 25-40 years who had recovered from COVID-19. CDR3 DNA: TGTGCCAGCAGCCGAAAGCGGGGGGGCCTATATGAGCAGTTCTTC. This translates into CASSRKRGGLYEQFF.